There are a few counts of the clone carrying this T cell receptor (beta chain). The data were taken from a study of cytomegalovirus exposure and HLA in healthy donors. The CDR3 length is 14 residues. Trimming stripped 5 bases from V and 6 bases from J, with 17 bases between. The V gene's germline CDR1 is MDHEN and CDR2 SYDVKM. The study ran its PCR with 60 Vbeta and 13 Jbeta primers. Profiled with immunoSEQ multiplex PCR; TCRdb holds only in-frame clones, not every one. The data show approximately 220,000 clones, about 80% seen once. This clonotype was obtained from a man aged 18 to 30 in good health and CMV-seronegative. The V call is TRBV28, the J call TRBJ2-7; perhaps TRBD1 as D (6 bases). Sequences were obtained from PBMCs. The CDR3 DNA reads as TGTGCCAGCAGTCGGGACACCTCGTTGGGCGAGCAGTACTTC. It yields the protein CASSRDTSLGEQYF.